This note documents a single T cell receptor (beta chain) sequence. The target antigen is unknown. Data came from immunoSEQ multiplex PCR; TCRdb stores just in-frame clones and leaves some out. The table has about 58,000 clones, over 75% seen once. The sample comes from a study of identifying expanded T cells in peripheral blood. Overall study results and limits: Clone count variance between approximately two-week samples rose with total template count.

The ends were cut back, 4 bases at V and 6 bases at J, with 13 bases in the middle. This CDR3 spans 14 amino acids. Germline V lookup: CDR1 SGHDT, CDR2 YYEEEE. The chain carries TRBV5-6 and TRBJ2-2; the D is unclear. This clonotype originated in a person between 18 and 69 years old in good health. Sequenced: blood. The CDR3 DNA follows: TGTGCCAGCAGCCCGGATGTCCAGGCCGGGGAGCTGTTTTTT. It encodes CASSPDVQAGELFF.